A single sample gave rise to the 17 T cell receptor beta chains below, sequenced in a study of blood T cell repertoires in COVID-19. Using immunoSEQ multiplex PCR, the repertoire was profiled, and TCRdb retains in-frame clones only, with some absent. The sample includes tens of thousands of clones, around four fifths of them seen just once. The sequenced sample was peripheral blood. These receptors were obtained from a woman in her 70s with acute or convalescent COVID-19.

The chain joins TRBV28 to TRBJ1-2; tentative D call: TRBD1 (6 bases). V lost 4 bases, J lost 2 bases, and 8 bases lay in between. Per germline, CDR1 MDHEN and CDR2 SYDVKM. This CDR3 contains 13 residues. Here the CDR3 reads CASSSGQNYGYTF. In DNA form, the CDR3 reads TGTGCCAGCAGTTCAGGACAGAACTATGGCTACACCTTC.

V and J are TRBV10-3 and TRBJ1-2, with D uncertain. Per germline, CDR1 ENHRY and CDR2 SYGVKD. V dropped 3 bases and J dropped 0 bases, with 11 bases sitting between them. The CDR3 is 15 residues long. CDR3 in amino acids: CAISENWSPNYGYTF. In DNA form, the CDR3 reads TGTGCCATCAGTGAAAACTGGTCTCCTAACTATGGCTACACCTTC.

This clone was detected once. This chain uses TRBV24-1 with TRBJ1-1; D is uncertain. The germline V and J ends were trimmed by 4 bases and 1 base, with 3 bases remaining between them. The CDR3 consists of 12 residues. Germline V gene data show CDR1 as KGHDR and CDR2 as SFDVKD. In DNA, the CDR3 is TGTGCCACCAGTGACAGGAACACTGAAGCTTTCTTT. Translating it yields CATSDRNTEAFF.

This chain links TRBV4-1 with TRBJ2-7; 12 bases fit TRBD2. V lost 3 bases to trimming and J lost 5 bases; unmatched junction nucleotides: 11. Germline values: CDR1 MGHRA, CDR2 YSYEKL. The CDR3 consists of 17 residues. The CDR3 sequence is CASSHLAGGPGRNEQYF. The CDR3 DNA reads TGCGCCAGCAGCCATCTAGCGGGGGGGCCGGGAAGGAACGAGCAGTACTTC.

V and J are TRBV11-1 and TRBJ2-7, with D maybe TRBD1 (6 bases). Germline CDR1 SGHAT, CDR2 FQDESV (reference sequence). The CDR3 contains 12 residues. V lost 8 bases to trimming and J lost 6 bases, with 14 bases between them. The CDR3 region is CASGPTGFEQYF. The CDR3, as DNA: TGTGCCAGCGGCCCCACAGGGTTCGAGCAGTACTTC.

This chain connects TRBV11-2 to TRBJ2-3; possible D gene TRBD2, 5 bases. CDR3 length: 18 amino acids. Trimming left V 2 bases short and J 6 bases short, with 24 bases between. CDR1 SGHAT and CDR2 FQNNGV come from the germline V gene. CDR3 loop: CASSLTLWSGPPEDTQYF. For the CDR3, the DNA is TGTGCCAGCAGCTTAACCCTTTGGAGCGGCCCTCCCGAGGATACGCAGTATTTT.

The CDR3 nucleotides read TGTGCCAGCAGCCAAGATACTAGCAGGGAGCTGTTTTTT. It specifies CASSQDTSRELFF. The rearrangement joins TRBV3-1 (or the pseudogene TRBV3-2) to TRBJ2-2; the D gene is possibly TRBD2 (6 bases). Per germline, CDR1 LGHDT and CDR2 YNNKEL (reference sequence). Between the trimmed V and J ends, which lost 0 bases and 9 bases, there was a span of 8 bases. This CDR3 spans 13 amino acids.

J is TRBJ1-1 and V is TRBV5-1; D ambiguous. The germline V gene has CDR1 SGHRS and CDR2 YFSETQ. Trimming left V 5 bases short and J 3 bases short, with 11 bases between. CDR3 length: 13 residues. For the CDR3, the DNA is TGCGCCAGCAGGGTGGCCACCGACACTGAAGCTTTCTTT. This sequence encodes CASRVATDTEAFF.

J is TRBJ1-5 and V is TRBV4-1; 11 bases match TRBD1. Germline V gene data show CDR1 as MGHRA and CDR2 as YSYEKL. This CDR3 region has 19 residues. Trimming at V came to 1 base and at J to 2 bases, leaving 10 bases not matched to a gene. The CDR3 DNA reads TGCGCCAGCAGCCAAGGTCCAGGACAGGGGGCGGAGGGCAATCAGCCCCAGCATTTT. Protein: CASSQGPGQGAEGNQPQHF.

This clone has more than one count but fewer than ten. The chain is built from TRBV6-5 and TRBJ1-2; D is perhaps TRBD1 (6 bases). V lost 5 bases to trimming and J lost 5 bases, with 12 bases between them. CDR3 length: 13 residues. Germline CDR1 is MNHEY and CDR2 is SVGAGI. CDR3 in amino acids: CASSREGEYGYTF. CDR3 bases: TGTGCCAGCAGTCGGGAGGGGGAGTATGGCTACACCTTC.

The chain couples TRBV5-1 to TRBJ1-1; D gene ambiguous. The V and J ends lost 1 base and 4 bases respectively, with 11 bases between them. This CDR3 contains 14 residues. In germline, CDR1 is SGHRS, CDR2 YFSETQ. This chain's CDR3 is CASSLFPETTEAFF. The CDR3 DNA reads as TGCGCCAGCAGCTTGTTTCCGGAGACCACTGAAGCTTTCTTT. Using reference TRBV5-1 and TRBJ1-1 for the parts outside the CDR3, the full variable domain is KAGVTQTPRYLIKTRGQQVTLSCSPISGHRSVSWYQQTPGQGLQFLFEYFSETQRNKGNFPGRFSGRQFSNSRSEMNVSTLELGDSALYLCASSLFPETTEAFFGQGTRLTVV.

The chain links TRBV9 to TRBJ2-5; the match to TRBD2 covers 10 bases. CDR1 and CDR2 (germline): SGDLS, YYNGEE. J lost 1 base, V lost 0 bases, and 3 bases had no gene match. The CDR3 totals 16 residues. CDR3 in amino acids: CASSVGTSGGQETQYF. The CDR3 nucleotides are TGTGCCAGCAGCGTAGGGACTAGCGGTGGCCAAGAGACCCAGTACTTC. Drawing the rest from reference TRBV9 and TRBJ2-5, the complete variable domain is DSGVTQTPKHLITATGQRVTLRCSPRSGDLSVYWYQQSLDQGLQFLIQYYNGEERAKGNILERFSAQQFPDLHSELNLSSLELGDSALYFCASSVGTSGGQETQYFGPGTRLLVL.

The chain couples TRBV18 to TRBJ1-2; D unresolved. Deletions cut 2 bases from V and 3 bases from J, with 4 bases between. Germline V gene sequence: CDR1 KGHSH, CDR2 LQKENI. The CDR3 length is 12 residues. Here the CDR3 DNA reads TGTGCCAGCTCACCAACTGACTATGGCTACACCTTC. This codes for CASSPTDYGYTF.

This chain connects TRBV9 to TRBJ2-5; D is undetermined. V was cut by 3 bases and J by 7 bases, with 16 bases left in between. Germline V gene sequence: CDR1 SGDLS, CDR2 YYNGEE. CDR3 length: 14 amino acids. This CDR3 is CASSDTASRGTQYF. DNA of the CDR3: TGTGCCAGCAGCGATACAGCATCCCGTGGGACCCAGTACTTC.

V and J are TRBV27 and TRBJ2-7, with 8 nucleotides matching TRBD1. The CDR3 runs 13 residues. J gave up 6 bases and V 8 bases, and 9 bases lay outside the gene matches. Germline-derived CDR1 and CDR2 are MNHEY and SMNVEV (reference sequence). For the CDR3, the DNA is TGTGCCAGCGAAAACAGGGGGACGGGCGAGCAGTACTTC. Translated, it gives CASENRGTGEQYF.

This chain links TRBV15 with TRBJ1-6; TRBD1 might be the D (5 bases). Germline V gives CDR1 LNHNV, CDR2 YYDKDF (reference sequence). The CDR3 length is 14 residues. The V end was cut by 1 base, the J end by 7 bases, with 8 bases between. CDR3 bases: TGTGCCACCAGCAGAGGGGGGGGGAATTCACCCCTCCACTTT. It yields the protein CATSRGGGNSPLHF.

The chain combines TRBV3-1 (or the pseudogene TRBV3-2) with TRBJ1-5; 7 bases agree with TRBD1. V lost 1 base and J lost 0; bases outside the gene matches: 9. The CDR3 consists of 18 residues. Germline-derived CDR1 and CDR2 are LGHDT and YNNKEL (reference sequence). The CDR3 spells CASSQGRHGTASNQPQHF. The CDR3 DNA reads as TGTGCCAGCAGCCAAGGGAGGCACGGGACAGCTAGCAATCAGCCCCAGCATTTT.